This TCR beta chain originates from a study of T cells in women clearing cervical HPV infection. This CDR3 comprises 16 residues. Germline V gives CDR1 MNHEY, CDR2 SVGEGT. Clones were sequenced by immunoSEQ multiplex PCR, and TCRdb holds only the in-frame ones, with some missing. This repertoire includes 34,000 or so clones. A word on this clone: Its cognate antigen is unknown. With the read ending 3 residues before the CDR3 end, the germline J gene is used to fill in that end.

Study-wide results and limits: TRBV6-7 abundance was lower in cases than controls (approximately 0.11% versus 0.16%). Repertoire richness, not evenness, was significantly elevated in CIN3+ cases versus controls.

This chain joins TRBV6-2 or TRBV6-3 and TRBJ2-3; TRBD2 matches at 10 bases. The sequencing sample was made of blood buffy coat. This receptor was obtained from a woman aged 18-70 years with a cervical HPV16 infection that either progressed to CIN3+ or cleared (not recorded which). CDR3 DNA, as far as it was read: TGTGCCAGCAGCCTCCTTTTAGCGGGAGGACGAGAGACG. Its translation: CASSLLLAGGRET. The entire CDR3 is CASSLLLAGGRETQYF.